Given below is one T cell receptor beta chain in context. Its target is unknown. This entry comes from a study of a mutant IDH1 vaccine in newly diagnosed glioma. Described time point: week 47, end of study. Doses consisted of 300 ug of mutant IDH1 20-mer peptide each, paired with topical imiquimod. Data came from immunoSEQ multiplex PCR; TCRdb stores just in-frame clones and leaves some out. Found here are about 56,000 clones, roughly 80% of them singletons; the top ten hold roughly 5.6%. The CDR3 is 15 amino acids. CDR1 and CDR2 from the germline V gene are MNHNY and SVGAGI (reference sequence). V was pared by 2 bases and J by 3 bases, with 11 bases between.

Sequencing was performed on PBMCs, taken from a glioma patient whose treatment included an IDH1 peptide vaccine. The TCR originated in a man aged 50 or older with glioma. V usage is TRBV6-6 and J usage is TRBJ1-5; D is unclear. The CDR3 reads CASSYLEHFNQPQHF. DNA for the CDR3: TGTGCCAGCAGTTACCTGGAGCACTTCAATCAGCCCCAGCATTTT.